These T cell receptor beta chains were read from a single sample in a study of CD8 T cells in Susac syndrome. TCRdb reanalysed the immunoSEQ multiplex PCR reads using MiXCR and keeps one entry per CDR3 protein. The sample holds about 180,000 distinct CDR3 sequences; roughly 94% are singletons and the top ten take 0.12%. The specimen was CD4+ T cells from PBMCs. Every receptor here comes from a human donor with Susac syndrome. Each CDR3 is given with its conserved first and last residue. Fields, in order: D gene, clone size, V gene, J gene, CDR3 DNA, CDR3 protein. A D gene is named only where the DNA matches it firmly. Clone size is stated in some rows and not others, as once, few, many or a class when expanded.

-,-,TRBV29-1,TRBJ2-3,TGCAGCGTTGAAGGACGGCACACAGATACGCAGTATTTT,CSVEGRHTDTQYF
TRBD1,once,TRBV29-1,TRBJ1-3,TGCAGCGTTGAGTTCCGGGACAGGGGGTACGGAAACACCATATATTTT,CSVEFRDRGYGNTIYF
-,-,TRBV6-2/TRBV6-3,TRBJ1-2,TGTGCCAGCGGAAGGGGCAATGGCTACACCTTC,CASGRGNGYTF
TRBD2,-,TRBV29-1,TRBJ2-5,TGCAGCGTTTCGCGGCGCGGGGGGCAGGAGACCCAGTACTTC,CSVSRRGGQETQYF
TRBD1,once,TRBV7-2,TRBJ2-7,TGTGCCAGCAGCGTGGGACAGGGGGTGTACGAGCAGTACTTC,CASSVGQGVYEQYF
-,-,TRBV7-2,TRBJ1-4,TGTGCCAGCAGCCCAGGGTCAACAACTAATGAAAAACTGTTTTTT,CASSPGSTTNEKLFF
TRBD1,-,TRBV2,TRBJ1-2,TGTGCCAGCAGTGAAAGTCCCTGGACAGGGGAGAGTGGCTACACCTTC,CASSESPWTGESGYTF
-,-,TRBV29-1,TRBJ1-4,TGCAGCATCCCGGACAGCTTTAATGAAAAACTGTTTTTT,CSIPDSFNEKLFF
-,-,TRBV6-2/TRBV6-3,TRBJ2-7,TGTGCCAGCAGTACGGACCGGGACTTAGCCTACGAGCAGTACTTC,CASSTDRDLAYEQYF
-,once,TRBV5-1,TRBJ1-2,TGCGCCAGCAGCTTGGCTGGTATCTATGGCTACACCTTC,CASSLAGIYGYTF
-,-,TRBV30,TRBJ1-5,TGTGCCTGGAGTGCTACAGGGCAGCCCCAGCATTTT,CAWSATGQPQHF
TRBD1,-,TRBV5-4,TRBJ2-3,TGTGCCAGCAGCCCGACAGGGTTGGCCACAGATACGCAGTATTTT,CASSPTGLATDTQYF
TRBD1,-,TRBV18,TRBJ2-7,TGTGCCAGCTCAACCCGACAGGGCGACGAGCAGTACTTC,CASSTRQGDEQYF
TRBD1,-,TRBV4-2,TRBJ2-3,TGTGCCAGCAGCCAGACAGGGAGCACAGATACGCAGTATTTT,CASSQTGSTDTQYF
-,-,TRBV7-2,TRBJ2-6,TGTGCCAGCAGCTCCCGGACAGTGAAGGCCAACGTCCTGACTTTC,CASSSRTVKANVLTF
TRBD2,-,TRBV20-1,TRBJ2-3,TGCAGTGCTAGGGACTCCGGGACTAGCTCCCGCACAGATACGCAGTATTTT,CSARDSGTSSRTDTQYF
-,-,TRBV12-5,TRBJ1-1,TGTGCTAGTGGTCCGCGGGACCTAAGGTGGACTGAAGCTTTCTTT,CASGPRDLRWTEAFF
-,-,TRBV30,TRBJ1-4,TGTGCCTGGGCGGGGGGACCTCATGAAAAACTGTTTTTT,CAWAGGPHEKLFF
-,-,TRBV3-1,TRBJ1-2,TGTGCCAGCAGCCGGGAGGCAGGCTACACCTTC,CASSREAGYTF
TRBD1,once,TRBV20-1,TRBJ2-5,TGCAGTGCAATGACAGGGGGCGGCGGGGAGACCCAGTACTTC,CSAMTGGGGETQYF
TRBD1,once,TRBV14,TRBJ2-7,TGTGCCAGCAGCCCGGGACAGGGGTCCTACGAGCAGTACTTC,CASSPGQGSYEQYF
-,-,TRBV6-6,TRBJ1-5,TGTGCCAGCACCACCGTTAGCAATCAGCCCCAGCATTTT,CASTTVSNQPQHF
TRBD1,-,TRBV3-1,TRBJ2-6,TGTGCCAGCAGCCAAGAGGTTACAGGGGGCCACTCTGGGGCCAACGTCCTGACTTTC,CASSQEVTGGHSGANVLTF
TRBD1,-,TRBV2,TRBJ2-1,TGTGCCAGCATCCAAGAGAGGACAGGGTACAATGAGCAGTTCTTC,CASIQERTGYNEQFF
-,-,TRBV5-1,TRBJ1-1,TGCGCCAGCAGCTTGATGGAGAACACTGAAGCTTTCTTT,CASSLMENTEAFF